This paragraph covers one TCR beta chain sequence. This CDR3 is also generated by other DNA sequences in the sample. As processed by the authors: Estimation of nucleated cell counts relied on the amplification of reference gene primers. The protocol was immunoSEQ multiplex PCR, while the TCRdb copy is restricted to in-frame clones and leaves out a portion. Clone size and the V and J calls come from that table; the DNA yielded D and trimming. The profile shows about 300,000 clones, about 89% of them singletons. This sample stems from a study of blood T cell repertoires in COVID-19. Study-level information: COVID-19 samples from acute and convalescent phases originated in the United States, Italy and Spain. Nucleic acid was either cDNA or gDNA, and it came from T cells, B-cell-depleted T cells, or PBMCs.

Germline lookup yields CDR1 MNHEY and CDR2 SMNVEV (reference sequence). Trimming left V 2 bases short and J 1 base short, with 9 bases between. The CDR3 length is 15 residues. The V gene is TRBV27, the J gene TRBJ2-1; tentatively, D is TRBD2 (5 bases). Sequenced sample: peripheral blood. The sequence came from a man aged 18 to 30 who had recovered from COVID-19. DNA for the CDR3: TGTGCCAGCAGTTTAGGGAGTGGGTCCTACAATGAGCAGTTCTTC. Translated: CASSLGSGSYNEQFF.